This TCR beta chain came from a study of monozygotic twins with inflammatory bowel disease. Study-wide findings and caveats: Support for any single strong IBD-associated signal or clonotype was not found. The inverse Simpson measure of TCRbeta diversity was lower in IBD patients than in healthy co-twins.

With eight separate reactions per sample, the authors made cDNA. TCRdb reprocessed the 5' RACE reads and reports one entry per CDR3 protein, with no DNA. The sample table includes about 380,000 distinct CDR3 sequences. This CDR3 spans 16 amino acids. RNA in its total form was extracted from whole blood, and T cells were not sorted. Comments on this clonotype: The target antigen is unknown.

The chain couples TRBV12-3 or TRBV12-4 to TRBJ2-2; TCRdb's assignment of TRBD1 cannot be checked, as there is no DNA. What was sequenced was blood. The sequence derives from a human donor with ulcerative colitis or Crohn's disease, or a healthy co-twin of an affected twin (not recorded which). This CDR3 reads CASSLGGPTNTGELFF.